This TCR beta chain was profiled in a study of T cells and Merkel cell carcinoma outcomes. This table comes from immunoSEQ multiplex PCR, and its TCRdb copy is limited to in-frame clones, with some not included. The sample has about 15,000 clones; 85% to 90% are singletons. Study-level findings and limits: In Merkel cell carcinoma, repertoire and T-cell density reportedly predicted outcomes.

Turning to this clone: No antigen is known for it.

Material: tumor tissue from Merkel cell carcinoma. This TCR was recovered from a human donor with Merkel cell carcinoma.

The CDR3 is CASSEDRADTQYF. CDR3 in DNA: TGCGCCAGCAGCGAGGACAGGGCTGATACGCAGTATTTT. V is TRBV5-1 and J is TRBJ2-3; 8 nucleotides agree with TRBD1. V shed 4 bases and J 6 bases; nucleotides not matched to a gene: 4. The CDR3 is 13 residues long. From germline, CDR1 is SGHRS and CDR2 YFSETQ.